Listed below are T cell receptor beta chains from one sample, sequenced in a study of blood T cell repertoires in COVID-19. Only in-frame clones appear in the TCRdb table, and some are missing; sequencing was by immunoSEQ multiplex PCR. The repertoire has some 330,000 clones, 88% of them found once; the top ten carry around 5%. Sequencing was carried out using PBMCs or T cells enriched from blood (not recorded which). The receptor source for this set is a man aged 25 to 45 who had recovered from COVID-19. CDR3s include the opening cysteine and the closing phenylalanine or tryptophan.

>TRBV18
CASSPLRVGTDTQYF
>TRBV5-1
CASSLGTGGIYGYTF
>TRBV7-6
CASSAWGDYEQYF
>TRBV7-9
CASSPGQIPIYF
>TRBV20-1
CSARDGGELFF
>TRBV7-9
CANELRVTGELFF
>TRBV10-3
CAISHPGTGNYGYTF
>TRBV7-3
CASSMGEGPTDTQYF
>TRBV7-8
CASSTDRGLYNEQFF
>TRBV5-4
CASSLSSGGETQYF
>TRBV5-1
CASSLSSSPLATEAFF
>TRBV15
CATSSDRGLAADTQYF
>TRBV21-1
CASSKEDRGHLNTEAFF
>TRBV7-6
CASSLVSGDTEAFF